Listed below are T cell receptor beta chains from one sample, sequenced in a study of cytomegalovirus exposure and HLA in healthy donors. Sequenced by immunoSEQ multiplex PCR; TCRdb stores in-frame clones only, minus some. The table lists more than 85,000 clones, approximately 95% of them singletons. The sample comprised PBMCs. The receptors stem from a woman between 18 and 29 years old in good health and CMV-seronegative. Both conserved end residues are part of each CDR3. A D gene is named only where the DNA matches it firmly. A row's size may be missing; if present it is once, few, many or a size class.

abundance: NA; j_gene: TRBJ2-2; v_gene: TRBV2; d_gene: TRBD2; CDR3nt: TGTGCCAGCAGTGAAATAAGGCTAGCGGGAGGAATCACCGGGGAGCTGTTTTTT; CDR3aa: CASSEIRLAGGITGELFF
abundance: NA; j_gene: TRBJ2-1; v_gene: TRBV5-1; d_gene: TRBD2; CDR3nt: TGCGCCAGCAGTCCCAGCGGGAGAGTCAATGAGCAGTTCTTC; CDR3aa: CASSPSGRVNEQFF
abundance: once; j_gene: TRBJ1-3; v_gene: TRBV4-3; d_gene: NA; CDR3nt: TGCGCCAGCAGCCAAGATTTGGGGCCTGGAAACACCATATATTTT; CDR3aa: CASSQDLGPGNTIYF
abundance: NA; j_gene: TRBJ2-7; v_gene: TRBV5-6; d_gene: NA; CDR3nt: TGTGCCAGCAGCTTGGGCCGCAGGGGCACCGAGCAGTACTTC; CDR3aa: CASSLGRRGTEQYF
abundance: NA; j_gene: TRBJ1-2; v_gene: TRBV7-2; d_gene: NA; CDR3nt: TGTGCCAGCAGCGCTACGAGACTCGGGACATCAGGGGACTACACCTTC; CDR3aa: CASSATRLGTSGDYTF
abundance: NA; j_gene: TRBJ2-1; v_gene: TRBV7-2; d_gene: NA; CDR3nt: TGTGCCAGCAGCTTAGCTCTAGAGTACAATGAGCAGTTCTTC; CDR3aa: CASSLALEYNEQFF
abundance: NA; j_gene: TRBJ1-3; v_gene: TRBV18; d_gene: NA; CDR3nt: TGTGCCAGCTCACCCGCACAGGGTGCGGGAAACACCATATATTTT; CDR3aa: CASSPAQGAGNTIYF
abundance: NA; j_gene: TRBJ1-1; v_gene: TRBV2; d_gene: NA; CDR3nt: TGTGCCAGCAGTGTACGAGACATGAACACTGAAGCTTTCTTT; CDR3aa: CASSVRDMNTEAFF
abundance: NA; j_gene: TRBJ1-1; v_gene: TRBV11-2; d_gene: TRBD1; CDR3nt: TGTGCCAGCAGCTTATTACTGACAGGGAAGGCTGAAGCTTTCTTT; CDR3aa: CASSLLLTGKAEAFF
abundance: NA; j_gene: TRBJ2-5; v_gene: TRBV11-2; d_gene: NA; CDR3nt: TGTGCCAGCAGCCCCGAGGGGGTGTACCAAGAGACCCAGTACTTC; CDR3aa: CASSPEGVYQETQYF
abundance: NA; j_gene: TRBJ1-4; v_gene: TRBV19; d_gene: NA; CDR3nt: TGTGCCAGTAGTCCCGTACAGTCAACTAATGAAAAACTGTTTTTT; CDR3aa: CASSPVQSTNEKLFF
abundance: NA; j_gene: TRBJ1-2; v_gene: TRBV6-4; d_gene: NA; CDR3nt: TGTGCCAGCAGTGACTCGGAGGAGGGCGGCTACACCTTC; CDR3aa: CASSDSEEGGYTF
abundance: NA; j_gene: TRBJ1-5; v_gene: TRBV19; d_gene: NA; CDR3nt: TGTGCCAGTAGTATGTCCGGGACAAGGTATGAGTCCCAGCATTTT; CDR3aa: CASSMSGTRYESQHF
abundance: NA; j_gene: TRBJ2-3; v_gene: TRBV29-1; d_gene: NA; CDR3nt: TGCAGCGTTGAATATAGAATCACAGATACGCAGTATTTT; CDR3aa: CSVEYRITDTQYF
abundance: NA; j_gene: TRBJ2-7; v_gene: TRBV2; d_gene: TRBD2; CDR3nt: TGTGCCAGCAGCGATTGGACTAGCGGGAGCTCCTACGAGCAGTACTTC; CDR3aa: CASSDWTSGSSYEQYF
abundance: NA; j_gene: TRBJ2-7; v_gene: TRBV19; d_gene: NA; CDR3nt: TGTGCCAGTAGAGGGAATGAGGGTCCCTACGAGCAGTACTTC; CDR3aa: CASRGNEGPYEQYF
abundance: NA; j_gene: TRBJ2-3; v_gene: TRBV7-6; d_gene: TRBD2; CDR3nt: TGTGCCAGCAGTGCGGGGGTCTGGACTAGCGGGGGGTACCATACGCAGTATTTT; CDR3aa: CASSAGVWTSGGYHTQYF
abundance: NA; j_gene: TRBJ2-1; v_gene: TRBV18; d_gene: NA; CDR3nt: TGTGCCAGCTCACCGCCTTCCGGGACATCGCAGAACAATGAGCAGTTCTTC; CDR3aa: CASSPPSGTSQNNEQFF
abundance: NA; j_gene: TRBJ1-1; v_gene: TRBV27; d_gene: NA; CDR3nt: TGTGCCAGCAGTATACAATTTTCCGGGACATTGAACACTGAAGCTTTCTTT; CDR3aa: CASSIQFSGTLNTEAFF
abundance: NA; j_gene: TRBJ2-7; v_gene: TRBV11-2; d_gene: NA; CDR3nt: TGTGCCAGCAGCCCGACACAGGGATCCTACGAGCAGTACTTC; CDR3aa: CASSPTQGSYEQYF
abundance: NA; j_gene: TRBJ1-5; v_gene: TRBV5-5; d_gene: NA; CDR3nt: TGTGCCAGCAGCTTGTATACAGGTCGCAATCAGCCCCAGCATTTT; CDR3aa: CASSLYTGRNQPQHF
abundance: NA; j_gene: TRBJ1-2; v_gene: TRBV9; d_gene: NA; CDR3nt: TGTGCCAGCAGCGTAGGAGGGGGGGGCCAAGGATATGGCTACACCTTC; CDR3aa: CASSVGGGGQGYGYTF
abundance: NA; j_gene: TRBJ2-5; v_gene: TRBV15; d_gene: TRBD2; CDR3nt: TGTGCCACCAGCGGTACTAGCGGGGGGGCTCTGGAGACCCAGTACTTC; CDR3aa: CATSGTSGGALETQYF
abundance: NA; j_gene: TRBJ2-1; v_gene: TRBV6-4; d_gene: TRBD2; CDR3nt: TGTGCCAGCAGTGGGACTAGCGGGGGGAACAATGAGCAGTTCTTC; CDR3aa: CASSGTSGGNNEQFF
abundance: NA; j_gene: TRBJ1-2; v_gene: TRBV29-1; d_gene: TRBD1; CDR3nt: TGCAGCGTTGAAGTGGGGGGACAGGTGCGACCTTTC; CDR3aa: CSVEVGGQVRPF
abundance: NA; j_gene: TRBJ1-6; v_gene: TRBV30; d_gene: TRBD1; CDR3nt: TGTGCCTGGAGTGTAGGACAGGGGAGAGTTTCTTCACCCCTCCACTTT; CDR3aa: CAWSVGQGRVSSPLHF
abundance: NA; j_gene: TRBJ2-1; v_gene: TRBV6-5; d_gene: NA; CDR3nt: TGTGCCAGCAGACTGGACAGTACTTACAATGAGCAGTTCTTC; CDR3aa: CASRLDSTYNEQFF
abundance: NA; j_gene: TRBJ1-5; v_gene: TRBV10-3; d_gene: TRBD1; CDR3nt: TGTGCCATCATCCCTGGAGGGACAGGGGCAAATCAGCCCCAGCATTTT; CDR3aa: CAIIPGGTGANQPQHF
abundance: NA; j_gene: TRBJ2-7; v_gene: TRBV7-9; d_gene: TRBD1; CDR3nt: TGTGCCAGCAGCTCCCGGACAGGGGGAAACCGCGAGCAGTACTTC; CDR3aa: CASSSRTGGNREQYF
abundance: once; j_gene: TRBJ1-5; v_gene: TRBV6-4; d_gene: NA; CDR3nt: TGTGCCAGCAGTGCCCAGAGCAATCAGCCCCAGCATTTT; CDR3aa: CASSAQSNQPQHF
abundance: NA; j_gene: TRBJ2-3; v_gene: TRBV11-2; d_gene: NA; CDR3nt: TGTGCCAGCAGCTCGCCCCGCTTGGCCGCAGATACGCAGTATTTT; CDR3aa: CASSSPRLAADTQYF
abundance: NA; j_gene: TRBJ2-2; v_gene: TRBV7-8; d_gene: TRBD2; CDR3nt: TGTGCCAGCAGCCCAAGGACTAGCGGGAGTGTCACCGGGGAGCTGTTTTTT; CDR3aa: CASSPRTSGSVTGELFF
abundance: NA; j_gene: TRBJ1-5; v_gene: TRBV30; d_gene: NA; CDR3nt: TGTGCCTGGAGTGTAAAACTGAATAGCAATCAGCCCCAGCATTTT; CDR3aa: CAWSVKLNSNQPQHF
abundance: NA; j_gene: TRBJ2-2; v_gene: TRBV7-9; d_gene: NA; CDR3nt: TGTGCCAGCAGCCCCCCAATCCGCGTGGGGGGGAACACCGGGGAGCTGTTTTTT; CDR3aa: CASSPPIRVGGNTGELFF
abundance: NA; j_gene: TRBJ1-2; v_gene: TRBV15; d_gene: NA; CDR3nt: TGTGCCACCAGCAGAGATCAGGGAAGCGATGGCTACACCTTC; CDR3aa: CATSRDQGSDGYTF
abundance: NA; j_gene: TRBJ2-5; v_gene: TRBV4-3; d_gene: TRBD1; CDR3nt: TGCGCCAGCAGCCCGGGACAGGGGTTGGAGACCCAGTACTTC; CDR3aa: CASSPGQGLETQYF
abundance: NA; j_gene: TRBJ1-4; v_gene: TRBV6-1; d_gene: TRBD1; CDR3nt: TGTGCCAGCAGTGACATACGACAGGGGATAAATGAAAAACTGTTTTTT; CDR3aa: CASSDIRQGINEKLFF
abundance: NA; j_gene: TRBJ2-2; v_gene: TRBV5-8; d_gene: TRBD1; CDR3nt: TGTGCCAGCAGCTTGGCAGGGGGCTATACCGGGGAGCTGTTTTTT; CDR3aa: CASSLAGGYTGELFF
abundance: NA; j_gene: TRBJ1-5; v_gene: TRBV18; d_gene: NA; CDR3nt: TGTGCCAGCTCACCAAGTTCAGGGGTGCGTAGCAATCAGCCCCAGCATTTT; CDR3aa: CASSPSSGVRSNQPQHF
abundance: NA; j_gene: TRBJ2-5; v_gene: TRBV18; d_gene: TRBD1; CDR3nt: TGTGCCAGCTCACCACGAGGGGACAGGGGGCAACAAGAGACCCAGTACTTC; CDR3aa: CASSPRGDRGQQETQYF
abundance: NA; j_gene: TRBJ2-5; v_gene: TRBV5-4; d_gene: TRBD2; CDR3nt: TGTGCCAGCAGCTTTAGTAGCGGGGGAGTTATGAGGACCCAGTACTTC; CDR3aa: CASSFSSGGVMRTQYF
abundance: NA; j_gene: TRBJ2-2; v_gene: TRBV13; d_gene: NA; CDR3nt: TGTGCCAGCAGCTTAATCGGGACTCATTCTAAAACCGGGGAGCTGTTTTTT; CDR3aa: CASSLIGTHSKTGELFF
abundance: once; j_gene: TRBJ2-1; v_gene: TRBV6-8; d_gene: NA; CDR3nt: TGTGCCAGCAGTTACCCCCTATGCCTAGACTGTATCTACAATGAGCAGTTCTTC; CDR3aa: CASSYPLCLDCIYNEQFF
abundance: NA; j_gene: TRBJ2-7; v_gene: TRBV5-1; d_gene: TRBD1; CDR3nt: TGCGCCAGCAGCTGGGGACAGGGGGCTTACGAGCAGTACTTC; CDR3aa: CASSWGQGAYEQYF
abundance: NA; j_gene: TRBJ1-2; v_gene: TRBV6-6; d_gene: NA; CDR3nt: TGTGCCAGCAGTTACCTGGGGGGGGATGGCTACACCTTC; CDR3aa: CASSYLGGDGYTF
abundance: NA; j_gene: TRBJ2-1; v_gene: TRBV6-1; d_gene: NA; CDR3nt: TGTGCCAGCAGTGAACTAGAAGGCCTTGGGCAGTTCTTC; CDR3aa: CASSELEGLGQFF